This T cell receptor (beta chain) was profiled in a study of cytomegalovirus exposure and HLA in healthy donors. With 3 bases removed from V and 0 bases from J, the gap between germline ends came to 11 bases. The V gene's germline CDR1 is SGHRS and CDR2 YFSETQ. The CDR3 covers 15 residues. With 60 Vbeta and 13 Jbeta primers, the PCR was carried out. Sequenced by immunoSEQ multiplex PCR; TCRdb stores in-frame clones only, minus some. Of approximately 110,000 clones listed, roughly 77% are singletons. The study, taken as a whole, reports: Later, TCR association rates were found to vary by HLA locus, highest for DRB1 and lowest for HLA-C. Association of a missense DCLRE1C variant with TCR beta V- and J-gene trimming was reported in a later analysis.

A note on this clone: Its antigen is undetermined.

What was sequenced was PBMCs. J is TRBJ2-3 and V is TRBV5-1; D might be TRBD2 (5 bases). The TCR originated in a woman in her 30s in good health and CMV-seronegative. The CDR3 DNA follows: TGCGCCAGCAGCTCGACTAACCCTAGCACAGATACGCAGTATTTT. Encoded protein: CASSSTNPSTDTQYF.